The rows below give T cell receptor beta chains drawn from one sample of a study of blood T cell repertoires in COVID-19. Profiled with immunoSEQ multiplex PCR; TCRdb holds only in-frame clones, not every one. Among a few hundred thousand clones listed, 75% to 90% were seen once. Sequencing was done on a sample of peripheral blood. The receptors shown here come from a man aged 18-30 years with active or convalescent COVID-19. Each CDR3 is given with its conserved first and last residue. Fields, in order: clone size, J gene, D gene, V gene, CDR3 protein, CDR3 DNA. A D gene is named only where the DNA matches it firmly. Clone size is shown for a subset of rows, as once, few, many or a class of expanded clone.

size: once
J: TRBJ2-5
D: TRBD2
V: TRBV19
CDR3: CASSNGVDGASGDQETQYF
DNA: TGTGCCAGTAGCAATGGGGTCGATGGGGCTAGCGGGGACCAAGAGACCCAGTACTTC

size: -
J: TRBJ2-3
D: -
V: TRBV5-4
CDR3: CASRMTNTDTQYF
DNA: TGTGCCAGCAGAATGACTAACACAGATACGCAGTATTTT

size: -
J: TRBJ1-1
D: -
V: TRBV11-2
CDR3: CASRVTSTGNTEAFF
DNA: TGTGCCAGCAGAGTTACCTCGACGGGGAACACTGAAGCTTTCTTT

size: -
J: TRBJ2-3
D: TRBD1
V: TRBV11-3
CDR3: CASSLAGTGGPTDTQYF
DNA: TGTGCCAGCAGCTTAGCTGGGACAGGGGGCCCCACAGATACGCAGTATTTT

size: few
J: TRBJ1-4
D: -
V: TRBV7-2
CDR3: CASSLYAPATNEKLFF
DNA: TGTGCCAGCAGCTTATACGCGCCTGCAACTAATGAAAAACTGTTTTTT

size: -
J: TRBJ2-1
D: TRBD2
V: TRBV9
CDR3: CASSVVGGGDSYNEQFF
DNA: TGTGCCAGCAGCGTAGTTGGCGGGGGGGATTCCTACAATGAGCAGTTCTTC

size: -
J: TRBJ1-4
D: -
V: TRBV3-1/TRBV3-2
CDR3: CASNSGAGDEKLFF
DNA: TGTGCCAGCAACTCAGGGGCTGGGGATGAAAAACTGTTTTTT

size: -
J: TRBJ2-5
D: TRBD1
V: TRBV7-9
CDR3: CASSPSGTGEETQYF
DNA: TGTGCCAGCAGCCCGTCCGGGACAGGGGAAGAGACCCAGTACTTC

size: -
J: TRBJ2-2
D: -
V: TRBV4-1
CDR3: CASSQEDGPPGELFF
DNA: TGCGCCAGCAGCCAAGAGGATGGGCCCCCCGGGGAGCTGTTTTTT

size: once
J: TRBJ1-1
D: TRBD1
V: TRBV5-1
CDR3: CASSLDRGRAEAFF
DNA: TGCGCCAGCAGCTTGGATAGGGGGCGGGCTGAAGCTTTCTTT

size: -
J: TRBJ1-1
D: TRBD1
V: TRBV18
CDR3: CASSGTGGNTEAFF
DNA: TGTGCCAGCTCCGGGACAGGGGGGAACACTGAAGCTTTCTTT

size: -
J: TRBJ1-1
D: -
V: TRBV9
CDR3: CASSDVQGMNTEAFF
DNA: TGTGCCAGCAGCGACGTCCAGGGGATGAACACTGAAGCTTTCTTT

size: -
J: TRBJ2-7
D: -
V: TRBV12-3/TRBV12-4
CDR3: CASSLGGISEQYF
DNA: TGTGCCAGCAGTTTAGGCGGGATCTCCGAGCAGTACTTC

size: -
J: TRBJ2-5
D: TRBD1
V: TRBV15
CDR3: CATSRGGQGAETQYF
DNA: TGTGCCACCAGCAGAGGGGGACAGGGGGCAGAGACCCAGTACTTC

size: once
J: TRBJ1-5
D: -
V: TRBV7-8
CDR3: CASSPLAWRASNQPQHF
DNA: TGTGCCAGCAGCCCCCTAGCATGGCGGGCTAGCAATCAGCCCCAGCATTTT

size: -
J: TRBJ1-6
D: -
V: TRBV27
CDR3: CASSLAGYNSPLHF
DNA: TGTGCCAGCAGTTTAGCAGGGTATAATTCACCCCTCCACTTT

size: -
J: TRBJ1-1
D: -
V: TRBV2
CDR3: CASYGQGAFF
DNA: TGTGCCAGTTACGGGCAGGGGGCTTTCTTT

size: -
J: TRBJ1-1
D: -
V: TRBV19
CDR3: CASSIVRDTEAFF
DNA: TGTGCCAGTAGTATAGTGCGAGACACTGAAGCTTTCTTT

size: once
J: TRBJ2-1
D: TRBD2
V: TRBV9
CDR3: CASSQGLAGDYNEQFF
DNA: TGTGCCAGCAGCCAGGGGCTAGCGGGAGACTACAATGAGCAGTTCTTC

size: -
J: TRBJ2-7
D: TRBD1
V: TRBV27
CDR3: CASRRQGGYDEQYF
DNA: TGTGCCAGCAGAAGACAGGGGGGTTACGACGAGCAGTACTTC

size: -
J: TRBJ1-2
D: -
V: TRBV15
CDR3: CATSRDRETDGYTF
DNA: TGTGCCACCAGCAGAGATCGAGAGACTGATGGCTACACCTTC

size: -
J: TRBJ2-3
D: -
V: TRBV19
CDR3: CASSHPGSSTDTQYF
DNA: TGTGCCAGTAGTCATCCGGGATCTAGCACAGATACGCAGTATTTT

size: -
J: TRBJ1-2
D: -
V: TRBV7-2
CDR3: CASSLDEGGDYGYTF
DNA: TGTGCCAGCAGCTTAGATGAGGGAGGGGACTATGGCTACACCTTC

size: -
J: TRBJ2-6
D: -
V: TRBV2
CDR3: CASRARGANVLTF
DNA: TGTGCCAGCAGGGCCAGAGGGGCCAACGTCCTGACTTTC

size: -
J: TRBJ1-1
D: TRBD1
V: TRBV27
CDR3: CASSWTGDGGHEAFF
DNA: TGTGCCAGCAGTTGGACAGGGGACGGTGGACATGAGGCTTTCTTT

size: -
J: TRBJ2-5
D: TRBD1
V: TRBV18
CDR3: CASSPDRGQEETQYF
DNA: TGTGCCAGCTCACCGGACAGGGGGCAGGAAGAGACCCAGTACTTC

size: few
J: TRBJ2-5
D: -
V: TRBV6-5
CDR3: CASSYGASVFQETQYF
DNA: TGTGCCAGCAGTTATGGGGCTAGCGTATTCCAAGAGACCCAGTACTTC

size: -
J: TRBJ1-1
D: -
V: TRBV11-3
CDR3: CASSLYPDSEAFF
DNA: TGTGCCAGCAGCCTGTATCCCGACAGTGAAGCTTTCTTT

size: -
J: TRBJ2-7
D: TRBD2
V: TRBV27
CDR3: CASSIGTSSYEQYF
DNA: TGTGCCAGCTCCATTGGGACTAGCAGCTACGAGCAGTACTTC

size: many
J: TRBJ2-7
D: -
V: TRBV4-3
CDR3: CASSQLRDTAYEQYF
DNA: TGCGCCAGCAGCCAACTCCGGGACACCGCATACGAGCAGTACTTC

size: -
J: TRBJ1-1
D: TRBD1
V: TRBV6-1
CDR3: CASGDRGLNTEAFF
DNA: TGTGCCAGCGGGGACAGGGGTTTGAACACTGAAGCTTTCTTT

size: -
J: TRBJ1-2
D: -
V: TRBV18
CDR3: CASSPTGPYGYTF
DNA: TGTGCCAGCTCACCCACTGGTCCCTATGGCTACACCTTC

size: few
J: TRBJ2-7
D: TRBD1
V: TRBV7-7
CDR3: CASSAGQGGGEQYF
DNA: TGTGCCAGCAGCGCCGGACAGGGGGGTGGCGAGCAGTACTTC

size: -
J: TRBJ2-5
D: -
V: TRBV6-2/TRBV6-3
CDR3: CASSSYSQETQYF
DNA: TGTGCCAGCAGTTCTTACAGCCAAGAGACCCAGTACTTC

size: -
J: TRBJ2-5
D: TRBD2
V: TRBV7-9
CDR3: CASSLVLAGQETQYF
DNA: TGTGCCAGCAGCTTAGTCTTAGCGGGGCAAGAGACCCAGTACTTC

size: -
J: TRBJ1-1
D: -
V: TRBV11-2
CDR3: CASSLGDTEAFF
DNA: TGTGCCAGCAGCTTAGGAGACACTGAAGCTTTCTTT

size: -
J: TRBJ1-1
D: -
V: TRBV6-2/TRBV6-3
CDR3: CASSPPKTEAFF
DNA: TGTGCCAGCAGCCCCCCCAAAACTGAAGCTTTCTTT

size: -
J: TRBJ2-1
D: TRBD2
V: TRBV24-1
CDR3: CATSDSLIAGGVYNEQFF
DNA: TGTGCCACCAGTGATTCCCTTATAGCGGGAGGGGTCTACAATGAGCAGTTCTTC

size: -
J: TRBJ1-6
D: -
V: TRBV25-1
CDR3: CASSDMAGDSPLHF
DNA: TGTGCCAGCAGTGATATGGCAGGGGATTCACCCCTCCACTTT

size: -
J: TRBJ1-1
D: TRBD1
V: TRBV29-1
CDR3: CSDNRGPRTEAFF
DNA: TGCAGCGACAACAGGGGGCCGCGTACTGAAGCTTTCTTT

size: -
J: TRBJ1-4
D: -
V: TRBV6-5
CDR3: CASTQGLVAFEKLFF
DNA: TGTGCCAGCACCCAGGGTCTGGTAGCCTTTGAAAAACTGTTTTTT

size: -
J: TRBJ1-4
D: -
V: TRBV2
CDR3: CADRRRGGEKLFF
DNA: TGTGCCGACCGACGGAGGGGGGGTGAAAAACTGTTTTTT

size: -
J: TRBJ2-1
D: TRBD2
V: TRBV6-2/TRBV6-3
CDR3: CASSLGGGARFEQFF
DNA: TGTGCCAGCAGTTTAGGCGGGGGGGCCCGATTTGAGCAGTTCTTC

size: -
J: TRBJ2-3
D: TRBD2
V: TRBV9
CDR3: CASREREGTDTQYF
DNA: TGTGCCAGCAGGGAGCGGGAGGGCACAGATACGCAGTATTTT

size: -
J: TRBJ1-1
D: -
V: TRBV9
CDR3: CASSVAPGREAFF
DNA: TGTGCCAGCAGCGTAGCCCCTGGGAGAGAAGCTTTCTTT